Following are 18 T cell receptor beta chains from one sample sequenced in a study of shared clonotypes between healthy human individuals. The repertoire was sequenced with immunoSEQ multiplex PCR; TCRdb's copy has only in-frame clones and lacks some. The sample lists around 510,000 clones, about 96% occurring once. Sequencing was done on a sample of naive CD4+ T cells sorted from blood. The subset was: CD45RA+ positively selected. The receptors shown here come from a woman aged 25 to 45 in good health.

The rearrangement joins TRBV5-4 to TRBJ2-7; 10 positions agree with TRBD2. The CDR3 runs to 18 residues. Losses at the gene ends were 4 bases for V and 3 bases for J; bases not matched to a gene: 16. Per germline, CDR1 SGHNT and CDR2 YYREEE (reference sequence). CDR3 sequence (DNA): TGTGCCAGCAGCCCCGGGGGGGTAGCGGGAGGAACCGTCTACGAGCAGTACTTC. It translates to CASSPGGVAGGTVYEQYF.

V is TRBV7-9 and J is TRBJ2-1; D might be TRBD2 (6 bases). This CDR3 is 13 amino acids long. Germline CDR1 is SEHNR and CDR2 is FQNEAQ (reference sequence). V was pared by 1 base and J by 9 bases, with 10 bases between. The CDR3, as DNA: TGTGCCAGCAGCTTAGTCCAGGAGGGTGAGCAGTTCTTC. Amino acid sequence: CASSLVQEGEQFF.

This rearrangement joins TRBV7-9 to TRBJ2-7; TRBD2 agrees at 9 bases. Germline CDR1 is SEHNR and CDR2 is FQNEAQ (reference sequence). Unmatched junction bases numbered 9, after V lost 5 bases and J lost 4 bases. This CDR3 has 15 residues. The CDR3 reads CASSPIAGVWYEQYF. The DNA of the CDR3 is TGTGCCAGCAGCCCTATAGCGGGAGTTTGGTACGAGCAGTACTTC.

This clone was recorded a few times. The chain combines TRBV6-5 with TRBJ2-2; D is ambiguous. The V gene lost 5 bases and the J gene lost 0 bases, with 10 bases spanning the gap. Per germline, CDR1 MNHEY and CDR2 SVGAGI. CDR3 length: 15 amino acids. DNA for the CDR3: TGTGCCAGCAGTCGAGGCTACTCGAACACCGGGGAGCTGTTTTTT. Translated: CASSRGYSNTGELFF.

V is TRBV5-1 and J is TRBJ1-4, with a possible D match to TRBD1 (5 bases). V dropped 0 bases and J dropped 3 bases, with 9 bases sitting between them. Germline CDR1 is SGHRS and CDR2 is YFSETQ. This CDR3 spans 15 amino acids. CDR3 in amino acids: CASSLAGEANEKLFF. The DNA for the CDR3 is TGCGCCAGCAGCTTGGCGGGGGAGGCTAATGAAAAACTGTTTTTT.

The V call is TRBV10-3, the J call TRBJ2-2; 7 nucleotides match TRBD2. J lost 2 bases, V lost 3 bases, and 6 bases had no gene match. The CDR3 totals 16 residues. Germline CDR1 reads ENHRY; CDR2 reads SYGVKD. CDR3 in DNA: TGTGCCATCAGTGATTCGCCTAGCGGAAACACCGGGGAGCTGTTTTTT. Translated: CAISDSPSGNTGELFF.

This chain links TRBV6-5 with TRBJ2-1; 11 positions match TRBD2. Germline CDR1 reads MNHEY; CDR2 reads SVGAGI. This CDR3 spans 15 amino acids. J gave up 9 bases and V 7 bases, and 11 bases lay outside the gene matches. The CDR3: CASNPTSGIRVEQFF. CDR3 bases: TGTGCCAGCAACCCGACTAGCGGGATAAGGGTTGAGCAGTTCTTC.

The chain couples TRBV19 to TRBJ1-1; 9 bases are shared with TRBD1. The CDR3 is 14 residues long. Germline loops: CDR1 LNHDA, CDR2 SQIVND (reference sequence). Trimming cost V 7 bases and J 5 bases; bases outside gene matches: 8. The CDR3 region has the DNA TGTGCCAGTACTCTACAGGGGGCTCCTACTGAAGCTTTCTTT. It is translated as CASTLQGAPTEAFF.

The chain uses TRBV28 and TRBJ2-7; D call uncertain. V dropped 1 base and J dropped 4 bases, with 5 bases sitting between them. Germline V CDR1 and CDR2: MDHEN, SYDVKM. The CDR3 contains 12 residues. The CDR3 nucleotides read TGTGCCAGCAGTTTATCCTTGTACGAGCAGTACTTC. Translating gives CASSLSLYEQYF.

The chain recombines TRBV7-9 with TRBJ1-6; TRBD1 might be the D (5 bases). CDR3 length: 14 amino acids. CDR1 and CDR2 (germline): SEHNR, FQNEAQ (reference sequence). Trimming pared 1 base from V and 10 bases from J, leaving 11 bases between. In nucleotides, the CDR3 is TGTGCCAGCAGCTTAGATCAGGGTAGCTCACCCCTCCACTTT. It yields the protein CASSLDQGSSPLHF.

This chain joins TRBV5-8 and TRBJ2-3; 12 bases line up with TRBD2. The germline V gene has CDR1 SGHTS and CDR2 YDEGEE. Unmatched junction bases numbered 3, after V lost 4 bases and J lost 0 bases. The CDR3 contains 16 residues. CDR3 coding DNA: TGTGCCAGCAGCCCGGGGACTAGCGGGAGCACAGATACGCAGTATTTT. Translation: CASSPGTSGSTDTQYF.

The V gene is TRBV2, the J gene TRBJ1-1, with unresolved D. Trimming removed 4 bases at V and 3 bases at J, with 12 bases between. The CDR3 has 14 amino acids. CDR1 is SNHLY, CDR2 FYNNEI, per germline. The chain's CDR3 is CASSGQLSDTEAFF. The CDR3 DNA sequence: TGTGCCAGCAGTGGGCAACTGTCGGACACTGAAGCTTTCTTT.

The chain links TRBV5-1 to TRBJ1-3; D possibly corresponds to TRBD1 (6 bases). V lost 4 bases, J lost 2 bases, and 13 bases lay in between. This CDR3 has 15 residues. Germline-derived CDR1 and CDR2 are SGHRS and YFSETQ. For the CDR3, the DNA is TGCGCCAGCAGCCAGGGGACTGTTGCTGGAAACACCATATATTTT. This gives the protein CASSQGTVAGNTIYF.

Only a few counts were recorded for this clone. CDR3 protein: CASTKRWDRSYGYTF. CDR3 nucleotides: TGTGCCAGCACCAAACGTTGGGACAGGAGTTATGGCTACACCTTC. The chain couples TRBV11-2 to TRBJ1-2, with 8 bases that match TRBD1. With 7 bases clipped from V and 5 bases from J, the junction kept 12 bases outside the gene matches. Per germline, CDR1 SGHAT and CDR2 FQNNGV. The CDR3 has 15 amino acids.

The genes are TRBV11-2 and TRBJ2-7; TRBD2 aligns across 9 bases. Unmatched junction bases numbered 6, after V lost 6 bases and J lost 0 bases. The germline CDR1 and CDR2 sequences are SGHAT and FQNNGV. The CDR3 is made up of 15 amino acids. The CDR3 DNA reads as TGTGCCAGCAGGGAGCTAGCGGGGAGCTCCTACGAGCAGTACTTC. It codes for CASRELAGSSYEQYF.

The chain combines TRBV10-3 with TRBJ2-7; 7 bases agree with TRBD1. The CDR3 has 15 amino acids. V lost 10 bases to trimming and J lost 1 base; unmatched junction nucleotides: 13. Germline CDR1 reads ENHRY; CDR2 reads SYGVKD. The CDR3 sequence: CATQGRASLSYEQYF. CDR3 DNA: TGTGCCACACAGGGGCGTGCGTCCCTTTCCTACGAGCAGTACTTC.

The CDR3 nucleotides are TGTGCCAGCTCACCGGGGCAGGGGGCTGGAAACACCATATATTTT. Translation gives CASSPGQGAGNTIYF. The chain is built from TRBV18 and TRBJ1-3, with TRBD1 identical over 7 bases. This CDR3 contains 15 residues. Unmatched junction bases numbered 4, after V lost 3 bases and J lost 2 bases. CDR1 is KGHSH and CDR2 is LQKENI in the germline V gene.

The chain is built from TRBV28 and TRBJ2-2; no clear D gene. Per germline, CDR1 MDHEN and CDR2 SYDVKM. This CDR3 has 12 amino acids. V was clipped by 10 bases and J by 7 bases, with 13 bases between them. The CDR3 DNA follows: TGTGCCACCTATTGGGGTGGCGGGGAGCTGTTTTTT. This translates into CATYWGGGELFF.